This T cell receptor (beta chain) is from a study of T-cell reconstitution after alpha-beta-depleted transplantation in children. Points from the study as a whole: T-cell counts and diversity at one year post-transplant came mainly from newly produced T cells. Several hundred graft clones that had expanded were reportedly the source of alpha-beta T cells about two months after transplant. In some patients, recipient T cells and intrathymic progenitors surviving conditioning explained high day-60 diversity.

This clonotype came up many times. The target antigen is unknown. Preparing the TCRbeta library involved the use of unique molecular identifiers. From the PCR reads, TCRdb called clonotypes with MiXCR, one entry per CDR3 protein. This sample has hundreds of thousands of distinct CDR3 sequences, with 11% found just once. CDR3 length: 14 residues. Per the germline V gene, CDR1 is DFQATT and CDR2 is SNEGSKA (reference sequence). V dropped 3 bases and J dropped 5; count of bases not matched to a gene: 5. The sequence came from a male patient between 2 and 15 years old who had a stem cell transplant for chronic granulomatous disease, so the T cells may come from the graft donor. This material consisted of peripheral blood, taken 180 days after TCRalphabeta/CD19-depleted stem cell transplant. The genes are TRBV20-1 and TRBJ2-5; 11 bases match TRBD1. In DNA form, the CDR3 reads TGCAGTGCTAGGGACAGGGGGCGAAAGGAGACCCAGTACTTC. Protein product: CSARDRGRKETQYF.